These 16 T cell receptor beta chains came from one sample sequenced in a study of cytotoxic CD8 clonotypes in ibrutinib-treated CLL. Clones were sequenced by immunoSEQ multiplex PCR, and TCRdb holds only the in-frame ones, with some missing. The profile shows roughly 180,000 clones, 72% of them singletons. The material was PBMCs, obtained after 24 months of ibrutinib treatment. These receptors were obtained from a human donor with chronic lymphocytic leukemia.

The sample holds a few counts of this clone. This chain connects TRBV7-9 to TRBJ2-4; D unclear. Germline CDR1 reads SEHNR; CDR2 reads FQNEAQ (reference sequence). The CDR3 runs 13 residues. V lost 0 bases and J lost 2, with 2 bases in between. The CDR3, as DNA: TGTGCCAGCAGCTTAGCCCCCAAAAACATTCAGTACTTC. Residues: CASSLAPKNIQYF.

This clone appeared once. The chain recombines TRBV28 with TRBJ1-2, with D uncertain. The CDR3 loop spans 15 amino acids. Germline assignment: CDR1 MDHEN and CDR2 SYDVKM. V lost 4 bases, J lost 0 bases, and 12 bases lay in between. CDR3 DNA sequence: TGTGCCAGCAGTTACTTCAGAGTTTCTAACTATGGCTACACCTTC. Translated, it gives CASSYFRVSNYGYTF.

This clone appeared a few times. V gene TRBV28 combines with J gene TRBJ1-2; D gene ambiguous. Trimming shortened V by 5 bases and J by 4 bases, and 11 bases separated the two germline ends. The CDR3 has 13 amino acids. Looked up from germline, CDR1 is MDHEN and CDR2 is SYDVKM. In DNA form, the CDR3 reads TGTGCCAGCAGTCCGCCTCCAAGCTATGGCTACACCTTC. Amino acid sequence: CASSPPPSYGYTF.

This chain links TRBV6-1 with TRBJ1-4; D call uncertain. Germline V gives CDR1 MNHNS, CDR2 SASEGT. V was pared by 2 bases and J by 4 bases, with 20 bases between. This CDR3 region has 18 residues. CDR3 sequence: CASSERTRGLYDNEKLFF. CDR3 DNA sequence: TGTGCCAGCAGTGAAAGAACCCGAGGACTCTACGATAATGAAAAACTGTTTTTT.

This clone has just a few counts. This rearrangement joins TRBV18 to TRBJ2-1; 7 bases are shared with TRBD2. Per germline, CDR1 KGHSH and CDR2 LQKENI. Trimming removed 2 bases from V and 0 bases from J; junction bases left unmatched: 4. CDR3 size: 16 residues. The CDR3 DNA follows: TGTGCCAGCTCACCATGGGCGGGAGACTCCTACAATGAGCAGTTCTTC. Amino acids: CASSPWAGDSYNEQFF.

The chain recombines TRBV6-6 with TRBJ2-7; possibly TRBD2 for D (5 bases). V shed 5 bases and J shed 3 bases, with 14 bases lying between them. Germline V lookup: CDR1 MNHNY, CDR2 SVGAGI (reference sequence). The CDR3 covers 14 residues. The CDR3 DNA follows: TGTGCCAGCAGTACCGGGGTAGCAGGCTACGAGCAGTACTTC. Translating gives CASSTGVAGYEQYF.

The chain has TRBV9 and TRBJ1-3, with unresolved D. Germline CDR1 reads SGDLS; CDR2 reads YYNGEE. CDR3 length: 17 residues. The V end lost 4 bases, the J end lost 0 bases, and 17 bases lay between the germline ends. The CDR3 region is CASSSRAAGNSGNTIYF. The CDR3 DNA is TGTGCCAGCAGCTCTCGGGCGGCCGGGAACTCTGGAAACACCATATATTTT.

The DNA of the CDR3 is TGTGCCAGCAGCTTAGTCCTAGCGGGGGGTGGTAATGAGCAGTTCTTC. It translates to CASSLVLAGGGNEQFF. The V gene is TRBV11-2, the J gene TRBJ2-1, with TRBD2 identical over 11 bases. The ends lost 1 base at V and 7 bases at J; junction bases unmatched: 6. The germline V gene has CDR1 SGHAT and CDR2 FQNNGV. This CDR3 region has 16 residues.

This clone was seen only once. The chain recombines TRBV9 with TRBJ2-3; D may be TRBD1 (6 bases). The CDR3 runs to 13 residues. Germline V gene lookup returns CDR1 SGDLS and CDR2 YYNGEE. Trimming removed 4 bases from V and 5 bases from J, with 11 bases in between. As DNA, the CDR3 is TGTGCCAGCAGCTGGGCAGGGGAAGATACGCAGTATTTT. As protein: CASSWAGEDTQYF.

The CDR3 here is CASSRENQETQYF. The CDR3 coding sequence is TGTGCCAGCAGCAGGGAGAATCAAGAGACCCAGTACTTC. The chain is built from TRBV5-5 and TRBJ2-5; a weak D match, TRBD2 (5 bases). The CDR3 is 13 residues long. Trimming removed 4 bases from V and 2 bases from J, with 9 bases in between. Germline CDR1 SGHKS, CDR2 YYEKEE (reference sequence).

The chain links TRBV7-9 to TRBJ2-2, with no clear D. Trimming removed 3 bases at V and 4 bases at J, with 15 bases between. CDR1 is SEHNR, CDR2 FQNEAQ, per germline (reference sequence). The CDR3 extends over 16 amino acids. The CDR3 DNA sequence: TGTGCCAGCAGCTTGACGGATCCGCGGCCCACCGGGGAGCTGTTTTTT. Translated, it gives CASSLTDPRPTGELFF.

The V call is TRBV18, the J call TRBJ1-1, with a tentative D call TRBD1 (5 bases). Looked up from germline, CDR1 is KGHSH and CDR2 is LQKENI. The V end lost 3 bases, the J end lost 2 bases, and 13 bases lay between the germline ends. The CDR3 length is 15 residues. CDR3: CASSPKLGLNTEAFF. The CDR3, as DNA: TGTGCCAGCTCACCGAAATTGGGGCTCAACACTGAAGCTTTCTTT.

The chain couples TRBV4-3 to TRBJ1-4; no reliable D call. Germline CDR1 is LGHNA and CDR2 is YSLEER. V lost 2 bases to trimming and J lost 8 bases, with 9 bases between them. This CDR3 is built from 13 residues. CDR3 DNA: TGCGCCAGCAGCCAACACCTAAGCGAAAAACTGTTTTTT. Translation gives CASSQHLSEKLFF.

The rearrangement joins TRBV28 to TRBJ2-1, with D hard to call. Looked up from germline, CDR1 is MDHEN and CDR2 is SYDVKM. The CDR3 is made up of 13 amino acids. V dropped 7 bases and J dropped 8 bases, with 15 bases sitting between them. CDR3 sequence (DNA): TGTGCCAGCACGAGGCTTAGATCCCATGAGCAGTTCTTC. This sequence encodes CASTRLRSHEQFF.

V gene TRBV4-1 combines with J gene TRBJ2-1; D remains unclear. The CDR3 covers 13 residues. The germline V gene encodes CDR1 MGHRA and CDR2 YSYEKL. Between the trimmed V and J ends, which lost 1 base and 8 bases, there was a span of 9 bases. In DNA form, the CDR3 reads TGCGCCAGCAGCCAAGGCGGTGCCTATGAGCAGTTCTTC. It translates to CASSQGGAYEQFF.

The DNA for the CDR3 is TGTGCCAGCATGGCGCCGGCCTCTGGAAACACCATATATTTT. This encodes CASMAPASGNTIYF. The chain has TRBV6-5 and TRBJ1-3, with D uncertain. The CDR3 covers 14 residues. Germline V gene data show CDR1 as MNHEY and CDR2 as SVGAGI. Deletions cut 7 bases from V and 0 bases from J, with 10 bases between.